This note documents a single TCR beta chain sequence. Its cognate antigen has yet to be identified. No per-base quality is available; no much larger clone lies one base away. This entry comes from a study of blood T cell repertoires in COVID-19 (dated by TCRdb to 2020 to 2022). Study-level background: Samples from collaborators originated in the United States, Italy and Spain and spanned both the acute and convalescent phases of COVID-19. Deeply sampled blood TCRbeta repertoires from subjects exposed to, actively infected with, or recovered from COVID-19 were included in the dataset. A de-identified subject ID, COVID-19 status, age in years and sex were almost always included in the sample metadata. Samples came from the ongoing ImmuneRACE study (first 160 participants) plus 1,254 subjects from 6 global collaborators. Where HLA class I and class II types were available, the types were taken from metadata supplied by the sample provider, not from assay-based typing. The prospective study material was composed of cDNA or gDNA derived from T cells, B-cell-depleted T cells, or PBMCs. The repertoires were released in a freely available public database intended as a resource for research on the immune response to SARS-CoV-2. What the authors observed across the whole study: The quantity of clinical and demographic metadata differed by source and by participant and was supplied without curation.

The collaborating institutions used their own protocols to collect whole blood in K2EDTA tubes. For TCRbeta analysis, collaborators shipped samples as frozen whole blood, isolated PBMCs, or DNA extracted from either of those sample types. Measured from the cysteine to the phenylalanine, the CDR3 is 15 residues long. The only DNA kept is the CDR3, 45 bases in frame from the first base. The germline V gene yields SNHLY for CDR1 and FYNNEI for CDR2. V is cut back by 8 bases and J by 3 bases, with 12 bases in the junction unmatched. TCRbeta CDR3 regions were amplified from genomic DNA using the immunoSEQ Assay, a bias-controlled multiplex PCR. The source study handled its data this way. The number of nucleated cells in each sample was estimated from the amplification of reference gene primers within the assay. To quantify the absolute abundance of each unique TCRbeta CDR3 rearrangement, sequence reads were collapsed and filtered. Productive Simpson clonality was computed per sample as the square root of Simpson's diversity index over productive rearrangements. This immuneACCESS table, as held by TCRdb, lists in-frame sequences with V and J called but not all clones. Of the missing ones, under half trace to an unresolved V gene in checked studies; the others have no known cause. The DNA was the basis for D and trimming; V, J and clone size are from that table. This sample lists about 130,000 clones; 55% to 75% were detected once. The ten largest make up approximately 2% of the sample.

The rearranged segments are TRBV2 and TRBJ2-7; 8 middle bases align to TRBD2. Sequencing was carried out using peripheral blood. The clonotype was recovered from a woman aged 65 to 85 with acute or convalescent COVID-19. This receptor has the CDR3 CASRHGGRQIYEQYF. The sequence in DNA is TGTGCCAGCCGGCATGGCGGGAGGCAGATCTACGAGCAGTACTTC. The CDR3 plus the reference TRBV2 and TRBJ2-7 genes for the other parts give the full variable domain: EPEVTQTPSHQVTQMGQEVILRCVPISNHLYFYWYRQILGQKVEFLVSFYNNEISEKSEIFDDQFSVERPDGSNFTLKIRSTKLEDSAMYFCASRHGGRQIYEQYFGPGTRLTVT.